This TCR beta chain was retrieved from a study of blood T cell repertoires in COVID-19. CDR1 SEHNR and CDR2 FQNEAQ come from the germline V gene (reference sequence). The CDR3 has 14 amino acids. Trimming left V 2 bases short and J 9 bases short, with 14 bases between. The data were produced by immunoSEQ multiplex PCR, yet TCRdb's version contains in-frame clones alone and is incomplete. The sample records 55,000 to 90,000 clones, approximately 90% being singletons. The clonotype was recovered from an older man with active COVID-19. This chain links TRBV7-9 with TRBJ2-1; TRBD1 might be the D (6 bases). Sequenced input: peripheral blood. Here the CDR3 DNA reads TGTGCCAGCAGCTTACGGCCCCCAGGGGCTGAGCAGTTCTTC. It is translated as CASSLRPPGAEQFF.